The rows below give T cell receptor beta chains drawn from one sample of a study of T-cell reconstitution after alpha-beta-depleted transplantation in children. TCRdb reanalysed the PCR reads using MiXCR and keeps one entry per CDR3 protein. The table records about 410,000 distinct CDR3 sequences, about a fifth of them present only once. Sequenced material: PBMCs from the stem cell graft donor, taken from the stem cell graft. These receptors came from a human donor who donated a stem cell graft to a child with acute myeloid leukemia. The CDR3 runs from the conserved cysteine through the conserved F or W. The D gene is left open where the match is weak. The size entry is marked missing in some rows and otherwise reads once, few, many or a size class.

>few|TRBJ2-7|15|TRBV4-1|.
CASSQEEESSYEQYF
TGCGCCAGCAGCCAAGAGGAGGAAAGCTCCTACGAGCAGTACTTC
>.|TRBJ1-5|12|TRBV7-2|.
CASSLGSQPQHF
TGTGCCAGCAGCTTAGGGAGTCAGCCCCAGCATTTT
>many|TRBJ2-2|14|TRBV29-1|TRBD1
CSVEGTGKSGELFF
TGCAGCGTTGAAGGGACAGGGAAATCCGGGGAGCTGTTTTTT
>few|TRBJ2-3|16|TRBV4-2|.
CASSQDPGEGTDTQYF
TGTGCCAGCAGCCAAGACCCGGGAGAGGGCACAGATACGCAGTATTTT
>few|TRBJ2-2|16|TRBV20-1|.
CSARWGGGSPTGELFF
TGCAGTGCTAGATGGGGGGGCGGGAGCCCCACCGGGGAGCTGTTTTTT
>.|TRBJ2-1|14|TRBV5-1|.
CASTPTGLLNEQFF
TGCGCCAGCACCCCAACGGGCCTTCTCAATGAGCAGTTCTTC
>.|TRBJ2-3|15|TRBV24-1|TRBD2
CATSTSGRSTDTQYF
TGTGCCACCAGTACTAGCGGGAGGAGCACAGATACGCAGTATTTT
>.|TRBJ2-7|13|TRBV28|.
CASRRDAGPEQYF
TGTGCCAGCAGGCGGGACGCTGGACCCGAGCAGTACTTC
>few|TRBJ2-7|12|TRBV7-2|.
CASSFFGYEQYF
TGTGCCAGCAGCTTCTTCGGATACGAGCAGTACTTC
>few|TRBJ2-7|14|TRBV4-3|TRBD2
CASSQVASGYEQYF
TGCGCCAGCAGCCAAGTAGCTAGCGGCTACGAGCAGTACTTC
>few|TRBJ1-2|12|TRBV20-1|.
CRASSGSKGYTF
TGCAGGGCCTCTTCAGGGAGCAAAGGCTACACCTTC
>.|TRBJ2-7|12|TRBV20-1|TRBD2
CSARREPHEQYF
TGCAGTGCTCGGCGGGAGCCCCACGAGCAGTACTTC
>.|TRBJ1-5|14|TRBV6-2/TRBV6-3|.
CASSYIDSNQPQHF
TGTGCCAGCAGTTACATCGATAGCAATCAGCCCCAGCATTTT
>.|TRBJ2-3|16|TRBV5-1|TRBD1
CASSPGWTGGTDTQYF
TGCGCCAGCAGCCCGGGATGGACAGGGGGGACAGATACGCAGTATTTT
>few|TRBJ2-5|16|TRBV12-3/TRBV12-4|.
CASSSLRDAKVETQYF
TGTGCCAGCAGTAGCCTTAGGGACGCAAAGGTAGAGACCCAGTACTTC
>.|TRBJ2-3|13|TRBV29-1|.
CSVEPGAGNTQYF
TGCAGCGTTGAGCCCGGGGCGGGTAATACGCAGTATTTT
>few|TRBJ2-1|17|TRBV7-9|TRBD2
CASSTGRTSGSYNEQFF
TGTGCCAGCAGCACAGGCAGGACTAGCGGGAGCTACAATGAGCAGTTCTTC
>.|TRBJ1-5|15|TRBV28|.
CASRGRPFGNQPQHF
TGTGCCAGCCGGGGACGGCCCTTTGGCAATCAGCCCCAGCATTTT
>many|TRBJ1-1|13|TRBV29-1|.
CSVLVGGDTEAFF
TGCAGCGTCCTAGTGGGGGGGGACACTGAAGCTTTCTTT
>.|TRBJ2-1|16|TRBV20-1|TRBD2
CSARDPAGTSGIEQFF
TGCAGTGCGCGAGATCCGGCCGGGACTAGCGGAATTGAGCAGTTCTTC
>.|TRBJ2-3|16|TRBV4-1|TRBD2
CASSQSGRPYTDTQYF
TGCGCCAGCAGCCAGAGCGGGAGGCCCTACACAGATACGCAGTATTTT
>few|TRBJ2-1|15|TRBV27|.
CASSFTGVRWNEQFF
TGTGCCAGCAGTTTCACGGGGGTAAGGTGGAATGAGCAGTTCTTC
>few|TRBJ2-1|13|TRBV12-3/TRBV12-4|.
CASTRTPSNEQFF
TGTGCCAGCACCAGGACCCCCTCCAATGAGCAGTTCTTC
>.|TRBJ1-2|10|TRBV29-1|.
CSVDVSGYTF
TGCAGCGTTGATGTTAGCGGCTACACCTTC
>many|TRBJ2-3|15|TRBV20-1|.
CSARDWGEEADTQYF
TGCAGTGCTAGAGATTGGGGGGAGGAAGCAGATACGCAGTATTTT
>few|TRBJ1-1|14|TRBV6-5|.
CASSTTGGGTEAFF
TGTGCCAGCAGTACTACGGGGGGCGGGACTGAAGCTTTCTTT
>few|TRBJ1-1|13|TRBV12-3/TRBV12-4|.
CASSSDPNTEAFF
TGTGCCAGCAGTAGCGACCCGAACACTGAAGCTTTCTTT
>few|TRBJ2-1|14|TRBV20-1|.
CSAGLSGRLNEQFF
TGCAGTGCCGGGCTGAGCGGGCGCCTCAATGAGCAGTTCTTC
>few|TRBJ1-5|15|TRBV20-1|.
CSAREATDSNQPQHF
TGCAGTGCTAGAGAGGCGACAGATAGCAATCAGCCCCAGCATTTT
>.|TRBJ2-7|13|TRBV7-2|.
CASSWAGRYEQYF
TGTGCCAGCAGCTGGGCCGGGAGATACGAGCAGTACTTC
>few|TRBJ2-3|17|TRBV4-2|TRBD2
CASSQQSGRAGSDTQYF
TGTGCCAGCAGCCAACAAAGCGGGAGGGCGGGTTCAGATACGCAGTATTTT
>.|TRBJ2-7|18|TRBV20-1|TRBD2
CSARVASGDPPRTDEQYF
TGCAGTGCTAGAGTCGCTAGCGGGGACCCCCCCCGGACGGACGAGCAGTACTTC
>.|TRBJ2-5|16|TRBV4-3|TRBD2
CASSRTGLAGGETQYF
TGCGCCAGCAGCCGGACGGGACTAGCGGGAGGGGAGACCCAGTACTTC
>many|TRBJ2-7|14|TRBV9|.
CASSVGLSPYEQYF
TGTGCCAGCAGCGTCGGGCTTTCCCCCTACGAGCAGTACTTC
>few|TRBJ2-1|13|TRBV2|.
CASSTRAYNEQFF
TGTGCCAGCAGTACCAGAGCCTACAATGAGCAGTTCTTC
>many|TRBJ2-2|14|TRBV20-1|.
CSARGVRGTGELFF
TGCAGTGCTAGAGGTGTCCGAGGGACCGGGGAGCTGTTTTTT
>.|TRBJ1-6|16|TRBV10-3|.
CAISEGEGADNSPLHF
TGTGCCATCAGTGAAGGAGAAGGGGCCGATAATTCACCCCTCCACTTT
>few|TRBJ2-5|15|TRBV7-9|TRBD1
CASSPMTGTTETQYF
TGTGCCAGCAGCCCGATGACAGGGACGACGGAGACCCAGTACTTC
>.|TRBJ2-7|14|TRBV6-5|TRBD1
CASSYSQGAGEQYF
TGTGCCAGCAGTTATTCTCAGGGGGCTGGCGAGCAGTACTTC
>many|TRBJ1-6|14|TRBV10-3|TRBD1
CAINDRAGDSPLHF
TGTGCCATCAACGACAGGGCCGGGGATTCACCCCTCCACTTT
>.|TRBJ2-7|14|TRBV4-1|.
CASSQGRDSYEQYF
TGCGCCAGCAGCCAAGGGAGGGACTCCTACGAGCAGTACTTC